Described below is a single T cell receptor beta chain sequence and its context. Produced via immunoSEQ multiplex PCR; TCRdb's table is partial and in-frame only. The data hold about 2.4 million clones, with roughly 93% observed a single time. This sample was taken from a study of shared clonotypes between healthy human individuals. Germline CDR1 reads MGHRA; CDR2 reads YSYEKL. The CDR3 loop spans 16 amino acids. V gave up 3 bases and J gave up 4 bases, with 16 bases separating them. The sequence derives from a man between 18 and 29 years old in good health. Some clones in this sample may be carry-over from other donors' samples. The chain recombines TRBV4-1 with TRBJ1-3; possibly TRBD1 for D (5 bases). Sequences were obtained from naive CD4+ T cells from PBMCs. The subset is: CD45RA+ positively selected. CDR3 amino acids: CASSQRQTVDGNTIYF. The CDR3 bases are TGCGCCAGCAGCCAGCGACAGACGGTTGACGGAAACACCATATATTTT.